The 5 T cell receptor beta chains below all came from one sample that was sequenced in a study of vaccination and CD4 T cells after COVID-19. Cultured CD4+ T cell DNA underwent sequencing with the Oncomine TCR Beta short-read assay. TCRdb redid the calling of the PCR reads with MiXCR, one entry per CDR3 protein. The profile shows 25,000 or so distinct CDR3 sequences, around 69% of them singletons. The antigens for these receptors are not known. Indicated treatment: approximately 10-day PBMC culture with coronavirus spike peptide pools or control peptides (ViraFEST assay). The material sequenced was CD4+ T cells from blood, cultured in vitro, taken after SARS-CoV-2 vaccination. The receptors stem from a human donor who received a COVID-19 vaccine.

This clonotype was detected only a few times. The chain joins TRBV24-1 to TRBJ1-5, with TRBD1 identical over 8 bases. Germline loops: CDR1 KGHDR, CDR2 SFDVKD. The trim removed 3 bases at V and 5 bases at J, leaving 8 bases unmatched. The CDR3 consists of 16 residues. The CDR3 DNA is TGTGCCACCAGTGATAGACAGGGGATCGCCTATCAGCCCCAGCATTTT. Translated: CATSDRQGIAYQPQHF.

This chain uses TRBV10-3 with TRBJ1-3; D is uncertain. In germline, CDR1 is ENHRY, CDR2 SYGVKD. The V and J ends lost 2 bases and 2 bases respectively, with 7 bases between them. The CDR3 consists of 14 residues. The CDR3 sequence: CAISEPSTGNTIYF. As DNA, the CDR3 is TGTGCCATCAGTGAGCCGTCCACTGGAAACACCATATATTTT.

The V gene is TRBV19, the J gene TRBJ2-3; 12 nucleotides line up with TRBD2. Per the germline V gene, CDR1 is LNHDA and CDR2 is SQIVND (reference sequence). The CDR3 is 15 amino acids. With 4 bases clipped from V and 6 bases from J, the junction kept 5 bases outside the gene matches. The CDR3 coding sequence is TGTGCCAGTAGTACTAGCGGGGGGGCGGGGGATACGCAGTATTTT. It specifies CASSTSGGAGDTQYF.

The genes are TRBV24-1 and TRBJ2-5, with D perhaps being TRBD1 or TRBD2 (5 bases each). CDR3 size: 11 residues. Germline V gives CDR1 KGHDR, CDR2 SFDVKD. V was trimmed by 6 bases and J by 5 bases, leaving 6 bases between them. This CDR3 reads CATSWGETQYF. CDR3 nucleotides: TGTGCCACCAGTTGGGGGGAGACCCAGTACTTC.

The rearrangement joins TRBV6-1 to TRBJ1-1, with D perhaps matching TRBD1 (6 bases). Germline V gene sequence: CDR1 MNHNS, CDR2 SASEGT. V gave up 6 bases and J gave up 9 bases, with 11 bases separating them. This CDR3 has 11 residues. The CDR3 nucleotides are TGTGCCAGCAGGCAACAGGGACAAGCTTTCTTT. It is translated as CASRQQGQAFF.